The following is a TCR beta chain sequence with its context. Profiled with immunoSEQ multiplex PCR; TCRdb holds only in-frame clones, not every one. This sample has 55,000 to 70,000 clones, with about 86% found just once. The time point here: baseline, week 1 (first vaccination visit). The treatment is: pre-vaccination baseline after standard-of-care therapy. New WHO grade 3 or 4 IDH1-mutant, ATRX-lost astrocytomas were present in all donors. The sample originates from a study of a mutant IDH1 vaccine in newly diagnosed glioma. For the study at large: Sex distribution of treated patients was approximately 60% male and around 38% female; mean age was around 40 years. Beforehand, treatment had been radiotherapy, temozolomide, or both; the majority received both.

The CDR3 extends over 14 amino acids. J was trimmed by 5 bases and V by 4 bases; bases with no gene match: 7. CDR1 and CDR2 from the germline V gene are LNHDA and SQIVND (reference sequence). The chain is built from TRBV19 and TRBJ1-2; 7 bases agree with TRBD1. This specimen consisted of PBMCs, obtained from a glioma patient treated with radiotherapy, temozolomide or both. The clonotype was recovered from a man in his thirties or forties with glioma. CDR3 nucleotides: TGTGCCAGTAGTACCGACGACAGGGAGTATGGCTACACCTTC. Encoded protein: CASSTDDREYGYTF.